This is a list of T cell receptor beta chains from one sample in a study of blood T cell repertoires in COVID-19. Some clones are missing from TCRdb's copy, which holds only in-frame ones; the method was immunoSEQ multiplex PCR. Of 250,000 to 300,000 clones listed, 90% were seen once; the top ten hold roughly 1.1%. The sample was PBMCs or T cells enriched from blood (not recorded which). The receptors here all came from a woman in her twenties or thirties who had recovered from COVID-19. CDR3s include the opening cysteine and the closing phenylalanine or tryptophan. Fields, in order: CDR3 DNA, CDR3 protein, V gene, J gene, D gene, clone size. The D gene is left open where the match is weak. The size entry is marked missing in some rows and otherwise reads once, few, many or a size class.

TGTGCCAGCAGCTTAGAGGATGCGGGAGATACGCAGTATTTT	CASSLEDAGDTQYF	TRBV7-2	TRBJ2-3	.	.
TGTGCCAGCATGACTAGCGGACCTCTTTACAATGAGCAGTTCTTC	CASMTSGPLYNEQFF	TRBV2	TRBJ2-1	TRBD2	.
TGTGCCAGCAGTGGGGGGCCGGGCAATGAGCAGTTCTTC	CASSGGPGNEQFF	TRBV2	TRBJ2-1	.	.
TGTGCCAGTAGTATAGATCTCCGACTAGCGGGAGGGAATGAGCAGTTCTTC	CASSIDLRLAGGNEQFF	TRBV19	TRBJ2-1	TRBD2	once
TGTGCCAGCAGACCAATCCTACAGGGGAAAATAGGGACCCAGTACTTC	CASRPILQGKIGTQYF	TRBV7-9	TRBJ2-5	TRBD1	.
TGTGCCAGCAGTTTAGCTCTAGCGGGGGGCACAGATACGCAGTATTTT	CASSLALAGGTDTQYF	TRBV27	TRBJ2-3	TRBD2	once
TGTGCCAGCTCACCGAGGGGGCCCGACTATGGCTACACCTTC	CASSPRGPDYGYTF	TRBV18	TRBJ1-2	TRBD1	.
TGTGCCAGCAGCTTAATGGGACATAAAAATGAAAAACTGTTTTTT	CASSLMGHKNEKLFF	TRBV7-2	TRBJ1-4	.	.
TGTGCCAGCAGCACCCCCGGGACATTTAACAATGAGCAGTTCTTC	CASSTPGTFNNEQFF	TRBV11-2	TRBJ2-1	.	.
TGTGCCAGCAGCTACCCTCCCGGGTACGCCAACTATGGCTACACCTTC	CASSYPPGYANYGYTF	TRBV7-8	TRBJ1-2	.	.
TGTGCCAGTAGTATGAGGGGGCTTAAAGAGACCCAGTACTTC	CASSMRGLKETQYF	TRBV19	TRBJ2-5	TRBD1	.
TGCGCCAGCAGCTTCTCAGGACTCGGCCATTACAATGAGCAGTTCTTC	CASSFSGLGHYNEQFF	TRBV5-1	TRBJ2-1	.	.
TGTGCCAGCAGACAACAGGGTCACACTGAAGCTTTCTTT	CASRQQGHTEAFF	TRBV25-1	TRBJ1-1	.	.
TGTGCCAGCAGACACACTAGCGGACGCACAGATACGCAGTATTTT	CASRHTSGRTDTQYF	TRBV6-5	TRBJ2-3	TRBD2	.
TGTGCCAGCTCACCTTGGACACTCTCGAACACCGGGGAGCTGTTTTTT	CASSPWTLSNTGELFF	TRBV18	TRBJ2-2	.	once
TGTGCCAGCCGGGCCTTCAGGGACACTGAAGCTTTCTTT	CASRAFRDTEAFF	TRBV5-5	TRBJ1-1	.	.
TGTGCCAGCAGTCGGGACAGCGCTAGCTCCTACGAGCAGTACTTC	CASSRDSASSYEQYF	TRBV28	TRBJ2-7	TRBD1	.
TGTGCCAGCAGTGAAACTTGGGGGGGAGACTATGGCTACACCTTC	CASSETWGGDYGYTF	TRBV6-1	TRBJ1-2	.	.
TGTGCCACCAGTGACCCGGGACAGGGCCATAGCAATCAGCCCCAGCATTTT	CATSDPGQGHSNQPQHF	TRBV24-1	TRBJ1-5	TRBD1	.
TGTGCCAGCAGCCCGACAGGGGAAGAGACCCAGTACTTC	CASSPTGEETQYF	TRBV5-6	TRBJ2-5	TRBD1	.
TGTGCCAGCAGCGACAGATACTCCTACGAGCAGTACTTC	CASSDRYSYEQYF	TRBV7-9	TRBJ2-7	.	.
TGCGCCAGCAGCCAGCAAGGGGACGGGAGAAACATTCAGTACTTC	CASSQQGDGRNIQYF	TRBV4-3	TRBJ2-4	.	.
TGTGCCAGCAGTCACGGAATTGGACACCCGGGCACCGGGGAGCTGTTTTTT	CASSHGIGHPGTGELFF	TRBV5-4	TRBJ2-2	.	.
TGCGCCAGCAGCTTCCAGGGAGGAGACACCGGGGAGCTGTTTTTT	CASSFQGGDTGELFF	TRBV5-1	TRBJ2-2	.	.
TGTGCCAGTAGGGAGTGGTCAATGAACACCGGGGAGCTGTTTTTT	CASREWSMNTGELFF	TRBV19	TRBJ2-2	.	.
TGTGCCAGCACCACTACAGCGGACTATGGCTACACCTTC	CASTTTADYGYTF	TRBV12-3/TRBV12-4	TRBJ1-2	.	.
TGTGCCAGTAGTATAAGTACACAGAACACTGAAGCTTTCTTT	CASSISTQNTEAFF	TRBV19	TRBJ1-1	.	.
TGTGCCAGTAGTACAATTCCGACTAGCGGGAGATCAAATGAGCAGTTCTTC	CASSTIPTSGRSNEQFF	TRBV19	TRBJ2-1	TRBD2	.
TGTGCCAGCAGCGTAGGGGGAGGGGGACTCCTGTTCTTC	CASSVGGGGLLFF	TRBV9	TRBJ2-1	.	.
TGTGCCAGCAGCCGTTTCAGGGATGAAGCTTTCTTT	CASSRFRDEAFF	TRBV7-6	TRBJ1-1	.	.
TGTGCCACCAGTCCTGGGACAGGGTTCCATGAGCAGTTCTTC	CATSPGTGFHEQFF	TRBV24-1	TRBJ2-1	TRBD1	.
TGTGCCAGCAGTGAACGGAGAGCAACTAATGAAAAACTGTTTTTT	CASSERRATNEKLFF	TRBV2	TRBJ1-4	.	.
TGCAGCGTTGAAGATCGTAGCACGGGTGTAAACGAGCAGTACTTC	CSVEDRSTGVNEQYF	TRBV29-1	TRBJ2-7	.	.
TGCGCCAGCAGCCAAGGCGGCCCTGTCAGCACAGATACGCAGTATTTT	CASSQGGPVSTDTQYF	TRBV4-3	TRBJ2-3	.	once
TGTGCCAGCAGGACTAGCGGAGAAGAGACCCAGTACTTC	CASRTSGEETQYF	TRBV7-9	TRBJ2-5	TRBD2	.
TGTGCCAGCAGCATCGGGACAGTCACCGGGGAGCTGTTTTTT	CASSIGTVTGELFF	TRBV7-3	TRBJ2-2	TRBD1	.
TGTGCCAGCAGATCCACTAGGAGCCGAGATACGCAGTATTTT	CASRSTRSRDTQYF	TRBV11-2	TRBJ2-3	.	.
TGTGCCAGCTCACCGGTAGCTGAAACATATGGCTACACCTTC	CASSPVAETYGYTF	TRBV18	TRBJ1-2	.	.
TGTGCCAGCAGCATCAGGGGGTCAAGCTACAATGAGCAGTTCTTC	CASSIRGSSYNEQFF	TRBV11-3	TRBJ2-1	TRBD1	.
TGCGCCAGCAGCCCGACGGGACAGGGTGGGAACACTGAAGCTTTCTTT	CASSPTGQGGNTEAFF	TRBV5-1	TRBJ1-1	TRBD1	.
TGTGCCAGCAGCGTAGATCGCCGGAGCACTGAAGCTTTCTTT	CASSVDRRSTEAFF	TRBV9	TRBJ1-1	.	.
TGTGCCAGCAGAGGACAGGGTGAAAACACCATATATTTT	CASRGQGENTIYF	TRBV28	TRBJ1-3	TRBD1	.
TGTGCCAGCAGTGTAGGACTAGCGAACGAGCAGTACTTC	CASSVGLANEQYF	TRBV27	TRBJ2-7	TRBD2	.
TGCGCCAGCAGCCAAAGCCGGGACAGCTATAATCAGCCCCAGCATTTT	CASSQSRDSYNQPQHF	TRBV4-3	TRBJ1-5	TRBD1	once
TGTGCCAGCAGCCTACGCCAGACTAGCGGGAGTTTGTATGAGCAGTTCTTC	CASSLRQTSGSLYEQFF	TRBV7-2	TRBJ2-1	TRBD2	.
TGTGCCAGCAGTTACAGGACTAGCGGGAGTCGGAACACCGGGGAGCTGTTTTTT	CASSYRTSGSRNTGELFF	TRBV6-2/TRBV6-3	TRBJ2-2	TRBD2	.
TGTGCCAGCAGTACAGGGGGCCTTTACGAGCAGTACTTC	CASSTGGLYEQYF	TRBV2	TRBJ2-7	TRBD1	once
TGCGCCAGCAGTCCTTACACCGGGGAGCTGTTTTTT	CASSPYTGELFF	TRBV10-1	TRBJ2-2	.	.
TGTGCCAGCAGTTACAGGGTCGAGCAGTACTTC	CASSYRVEQYF	TRBV28	TRBJ2-7	.	.
TGTGCCAGCAGTCGTGCCGGAGGTGACACTGAAGCTTTCTTT	CASSRAGGDTEAFF	TRBV28	TRBJ1-1	.	.
TGTGCCAGCAGTTCCACTATTGGGACAGTCTACAATGAGCAGTTCTTC	CASSSTIGTVYNEQFF	TRBV6-2/TRBV6-3	TRBJ2-1	TRBD1	.